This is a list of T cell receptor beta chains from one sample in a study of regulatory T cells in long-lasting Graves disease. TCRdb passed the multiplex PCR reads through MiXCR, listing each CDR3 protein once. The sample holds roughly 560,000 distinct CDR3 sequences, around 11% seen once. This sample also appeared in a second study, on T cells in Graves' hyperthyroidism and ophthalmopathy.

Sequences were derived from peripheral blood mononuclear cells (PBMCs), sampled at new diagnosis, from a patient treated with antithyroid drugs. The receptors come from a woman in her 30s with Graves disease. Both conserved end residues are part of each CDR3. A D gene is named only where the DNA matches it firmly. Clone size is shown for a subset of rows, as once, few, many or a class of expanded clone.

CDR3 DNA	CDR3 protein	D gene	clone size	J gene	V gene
TGTGCCAGCAGTTACTTCTCCGGGACAGGGAGAACCGGGGAGCTGTTTTTT	CASSYFSGTGRTGELFF	TRBD1	few	TRBJ2-2	TRBV6-9
TGTGCCAGCAGTTTATCTGAGGGCTATGGCTACACCTTC	CASSLSEGYGYTF	-	few	TRBJ1-2	TRBV28
TGTGCCTCTAAACCGCAGACCTACAGTGAAGCTTTCTTT	CASKPQTYSEAFF	-	-	TRBJ1-1	TRBV19
TGTGCCTGGAGTGAGGGGGGCCTCGTGCGGGGAATTGACGGGGAGCTGTTTTTT	CAWSEGGLVRGIDGELFF	-	-	TRBJ2-2	TRBV30
TGTGCCAGCAGCTCCCGCTGGGGCACCGGGGAGCTGTTTTTT	CASSSRWGTGELFF	-	few	TRBJ2-2	TRBV7-9
TGTGCCAGCAGCTTATCCCTCACCGGGACAGCCCCCTACGAGCAGTACTTC	CASSLSLTGTAPYEQYF	TRBD1	many	TRBJ2-7	TRBV13
TGCAGTGCCGCCCCTGGACAGGAAAGTTTCAACACTGAAGCTTTCTTT	CSAAPGQESFNTEAFF	TRBD1	many	TRBJ1-1	TRBV20-1
TGTGCCAGCAGCTTACCGACAGGGGGTCGGGTAGAGACCCAGTACTTC	CASSLPTGGRVETQYF	TRBD1	many	TRBJ2-5	TRBV12-3/TRBV12-4
TGTGCCAGCAGCTTAGGGTATGGAGGGGAGCTGTTTTTT	CASSLGYGGELFF	-	few	TRBJ2-2	TRBV7-2
TGTGCCAGCAGCTTTTTACAGTACAATGAGCAGTTCTTC	CASSFLQYNEQFF	-	few	TRBJ2-1	TRBV11-1
TGTGCCATCAGGCTTTCTAGCTCCTACAATGAGCAGTTCTTC	CAIRLSSSYNEQFF	-	few	TRBJ2-1	TRBV10-3
TGCGCCAGCAGCTTAGTTGACAACCTGGAAGGCTACACCTTC	CASSLVDNLEGYTF	-	many	TRBJ1-2	TRBV5-1
TGCGCCAGCAGCGGCCGGGGTAGCGGGAGCTACGAGCAGTACTTC	CASSGRGSGSYEQYF	TRBD2	-	TRBJ2-7	TRBV5-1
TGTGCCAGCTCACCATTCCGGCAGAACACCGGGGAGCTGTTTTTT	CASSPFRQNTGELFF	-	-	TRBJ2-2	TRBV18